There are a few counts of the clone carrying this TCR beta chain. The CDR3 extends over 14 amino acids. Trimming left V 5 bases short and J 3 bases short, with 13 bases between. Germline CDR1 reads MNHEY; CDR2 reads SVGAGI. 5'RACE primed at constant segments yielded TCR alpha and TCR beta cDNA libraries bearing sample barcodes and UMIs. One entry per CDR3 protein results from TCRdb running MiXCR on the 5' RACE reads. This table holds about 470,000 distinct CDR3 sequences, 15% to 20% found once. The sample originates from a study of T-cell memory formation after mild COVID-19. Study information: The TCR clusters were mostly specific to one donor.

This receptor was taken from an adult woman who had mild COVID-19 (a few samples of this study predate the infection). Cell type and time point are not known. What was sequenced was PBMCs or a T cell subset sorted from them (not recorded which). The chain recombines TRBV6-5 with TRBJ1-2, with D perhaps matching TRBD1 (6 bases). For the CDR3, the DNA is TGTGCCAGCAGTGCCACAGGGCCCTACTATGGCTACACCTTC. It codes for CASSATGPYYGYTF.